This TCR beta chain derives from a study of lymphopenia after photon versus proton radiotherapy. Notes on the study in general: Photon-treated patients lost naive T cells and TCR diversity; proton-treated stayed stable. Authors raise, but do not show, better survival with proton therapy.

Details on this clone: Its target is unknown.

V gave up 0 bases and J gave up 3 bases, with 4 bases separating them. Germline V lookup: CDR1 MRHNA, CDR2 SNTAGT. The CDR3 sequence is 13 residues long. Profiled with immunoSEQ multiplex PCR; TCRdb holds only in-frame clones, not every one. The sample has around 160,000 clones; 88% are singletons. The sequencing used peripheral blood, collected from a patient treated with photon-based radiotherapy. The source of this sequence is a man in his fifties or sixties with gastric cancer. The J gene is TRBJ2-3, the V gene TRBV6-4, with unresolved D. The CDR3 spells CASSDSETDTQYF. DNA for the CDR3: TGTGCCAGCAGTGACTCTGAAACAGATACGCAGTATTTT.